Presented here are 17 T cell receptor beta chains from one specimen sequenced in a study of T-cell reconstitution after alpha-beta-depleted transplantation in children. A library of TCRbeta sequences, prepared with unique molecular identifiers, was generated. TCRdb re-called the PCR reads with MiXCR, one entry per CDR3 protein. The table includes 400,000 to 450,000 distinct CDR3 sequences, approximately 42% detected once. The sample in question was PBMCs, obtained before TCRalphabeta/CD19-depleted stem cell transplant. The source is a girl aged 2 to 9 with aplastic anemia, due to receive a stem cell transplant.

The chain has TRBV28 and TRBJ2-1; perhaps TRBD2 as D (5 bases). The CDR3 spans 14 residues. Deletions cut 1 base from V and 9 bases from J, with 13 bases between. Germline CDR1 reads MDHEN; CDR2 reads SYDVKM. CDR3 bases: TGTGCCAGCAGTTTATCCGAAAGGGAGTTTGAGCAGTTCTTC. Protein sequence: CASSLSEREFEQFF.

This clonotype has ten or more counts. This chain connects TRBV20-1 to TRBJ2-3, with 13 bases aligning to TRBD2. Trimming at V came to 6 bases and at J to 0 bases, leaving 3 bases not matched to a gene. CDR1 and CDR2 from the germline V gene are DFQATT and SNEGSKA (reference sequence). This CDR3 is built from 15 residues. The CDR3, as DNA: TGCAGTGCCTGGACTAGCGGGGGAAGCACAGATACGCAGTATTTT. Encoded protein: CSAWTSGGSTDTQYF.

Ten or more counts support this clonotype. The chain links TRBV12-3 or TRBV12-4 to TRBJ1-2, with 7 bases that match TRBD1. This CDR3 comprises 16 residues. Trimming removed 5 bases from V and 0 bases from J; junction bases left unmatched: 9. The CDR3 sequence: CASSPTGIQTNYGYTF. As DNA, the CDR3 is TGTGCCAGCAGTCCGACAGGGATCCAGACTAACTATGGCTACACCTTC.

This chain connects TRBV10-3 to TRBJ2-5; no clear D. Trimming removed 4 bases from V and 1 base from J, with 7 bases in between. This CDR3 is built from 13 residues. Germline CDR1 ENHRY, CDR2 SYGVKD. The CDR3 reads CAISGGSQETQYF. The CDR3 nucleotides read TGTGCCATCAGTGGCGGAAGCCAAGAGACCCAGTACTTC.

This clonotype has only a few counts. The chain couples TRBV18 to TRBJ1-6; the match to TRBD1 covers 8 bases. Trimming cost V 3 bases and J 10 bases; bases outside gene matches: 8. From germline, CDR1 is KGHSH and CDR2 LQKENI. The CDR3 is made up of 15 amino acids. The CDR3: CASSPATGEGSPLHF. CDR3 DNA sequence: TGTGCCAGCTCACCCGCGACAGGGGAAGGATCACCCCTCCACTTT.

This chain connects TRBV29-1 to TRBJ2-5, with TRBD1 as a possible D gene (6 bases). The germline V gene encodes CDR1 SQVTM and CDR2 ANQGSEA. V shed 5 bases and J shed 7 bases, with 17 bases lying between them. The CDR3 has 13 residues. This CDR3 reads CSVLPRQAGTQYF. The CDR3 region has the DNA TGCAGCGTTCTCCCTCGACAGGCAGGGACCCAGTACTTC.

The chain carries TRBV7-3 and TRBJ2-1, with TRBD2 matching over 7 bases. The trim removed 1 base at V and 4 bases at J, leaving 4 bases unmatched. Germline CDR1 is SGHTA and CDR2 is FQGTGA. The CDR3 covers 15 residues. CDR3 residues: CASSLSSGLYNEQFF. The DNA of the CDR3 is TGTGCCAGCAGCTTAAGTAGCGGGCTGTACAATGAGCAGTTCTTC.

The rearrangement joins TRBV20-1 to TRBJ2-3; weak D call: TRBD2 (6 bases). V dropped 5 bases and J dropped 3 bases, with 12 bases sitting between them. The CDR3 runs to 13 residues. The germline V gene has CDR1 DFQATT and CDR2 SNEGSKA (reference sequence). The CDR3 is CSAFSGPTDTQYF. The DNA of the CDR3 is TGCAGTGCTTTTAGCGGCCCTACAGATACGCAGTATTTT.

The chain couples TRBV5-1 to TRBJ2-6, with 10 bases that match TRBD1. There are 19 residues in the CDR3. Germline CDR1 reads SGHRS; CDR2 reads YFSETQ. The J segment lost 0 bases and the V segment lost 4 bases, leaving 10 bases of the junction unmatched. In nucleotides, the CDR3 is TGCGCCAGCAGCAACCGGGACAGGGGCTCTTTCTCTGGGGCCAACGTCCTGACTTTC. Protein: CASSNRDRGSFSGANVLTF. Drawing the rest from reference TRBV5-1 and TRBJ2-6, the complete variable domain is KAGVTQTPRYLIKTRGQQVTLSCSPISGHRSVSWYQQTPGQGLQFLFEYFSETQRNKGNFPGRFSGRQFSNSRSEMNVSTLELGDSALYLCASSNRDRGSFSGANVLTFGAGSRLTVL.

The count of this clonotype is one. The DNA of the CDR3 is TGTGCCAGCAGTCACATCGTAACCGACGGGAACACTGAAGCTTTCTTT. Its protein product is CASSHIVTDGNTEAFF. This chain uses TRBV3-1 with TRBJ1-1; D remains ambiguous. Trimming removed 6 bases from V and 1 base from J, with 18 bases in between. In germline, CDR1 is LGHDT, CDR2 YNNKEL (reference sequence). CDR3 length: 16 amino acids.

The chain recombines TRBV10-3 with TRBJ2-7; 9 bases are shared with TRBD1. Germline lookup yields CDR1 ENHRY and CDR2 SYGVKD. V shed 6 bases, J shed 0 bases, and the junction held 12 bases outside the gene matches. CDR3 size: 17 residues. DNA of the CDR3: TGTGCCATCAGACCGGGACAGGGAATAGTTAGCTCCTACGAGCAGTACTTC. Amino acid sequence: CAIRPGQGIVSSYEQYF.

The rearrangement links TRBV12-3 or TRBV12-4 to TRBJ1-4; TRBD1 matches 9 bases. Losses at the gene ends were 4 bases for V and 7 bases for J; bases not matched to a gene: 4. The CDR3 contains 14 residues. The CDR3: CASSSPGQGEKLFF. CDR3 bases: TGTGCCAGCAGTTCGCCGGGACAGGGTGAAAAACTGTTTTTT.

The chain combines TRBV2 with TRBJ2-1; 7 bases line up with TRBD2. The junction had 4 bases not matched to a gene; V was cut back by 3 bases and J by 5 bases. Germline loops: CDR1 SNHLY, CDR2 FYNNEI. The CDR3 extends over 14 amino acids. The CDR3, as DNA: TGTGCCAGCAGTGATTGGCTAGCGGACAATGAGCAGTTCTTC. As protein: CASSDWLADNEQFF.

The CDR3 here is CASSLSDYRDEQYF. DNA for the CDR3: TGTGCCAGCAGCCTATCGGACTACAGGGACGAGCAGTACTTC. This chain connects TRBV7-9 to TRBJ2-7; D is possibly TRBD1 or TRBD2 (6 bases each). CDR3 size: 14 residues. Germline CDR1 reads SEHNR; CDR2 reads FQNEAQ (reference sequence). The V and J ends lost 5 bases and 5 bases respectively, with 16 bases between them. The full variable domain, rest sourced from reference TRBV7-9 and TRBJ2-7, is DTGVSQNPRHKITKRGQNVTFRCDPISEHNRLYWYRQTLGQGPEFLTYFQNEAQLEKSRLLSDRFSAERPKGSFSTLEIQRTEQGDSAMYLCASSLSDYRDEQYFGPGTRLTVT.

The V and J genes are TRBV6-5 and TRBJ2-3; D gene unclear. The CDR3 covers 15 residues. The germline gives CDR1 MNHEY, CDR2 SVGAGI. Between the trimmed V and J ends, which lost 0 bases and 5 bases, there was a span of 12 bases. CDR3 protein: CASSYSNSLKDTQYF. CDR3 nucleotides: TGTGCCAGCAGTTACTCGAACAGTTTGAAAGATACGCAGTATTTT.

This clonotype was found once. The chain recombines TRBV4-2 with TRBJ2-5; D possibly corresponds to TRBD2 (7 bases). V was trimmed by 0 bases and J by 1 base, leaving 15 bases between them. CDR1 and CDR2 from the germline V gene are LGHNA and YNFKEQ. The CDR3 is made up of 17 amino acids. This chain's CDR3 is CASSQDKGAGAQETQYF. The DNA for the CDR3 is TGTGCCAGCAGCCAAGATAAGGGTGCGGGGGCCCAAGAGACCCAGTACTTC.

This clonotype has a count of ten or more. This chain joins TRBV4-2 and TRBJ2-5; 8 nucleotides agree with TRBD2. Looked up from germline, CDR1 is LGHNA and CDR2 is YNFKEQ. With 1 base clipped from V and 5 bases from J, the junction kept 12 bases outside the gene matches. The CDR3 is made up of 17 amino acids. The chain's CDR3 is CASSQGSAGLGWETQYF. DNA for the CDR3: TGTGCCAGCAGCCAAGGTTCCGCGGGACTAGGTTGGGAGACCCAGTACTTC.